Sequencing of this TCR beta chain was carried out in a study of T cell responses to AZD1222 COVID-19 vaccine. Study as a whole: Second-dose intervals near 4 or 12 weeks were combined. Study findings and constraints: Repertoires were collected only later (after the peak T cell response had occurred). Reportedly, close to half of spike-specific TCRs are directed against unmutated variant regions.

Germline CDR1 SGHRS, CDR2 YFSETQ. J gave up 2 bases and V 2 bases, and 3 bases lay outside the gene matches. The CDR3 contains 15 residues. The method was immunoSEQ multiplex PCR; TCRdb's version includes in-frame clones alone and lacks a portion of them. The sample has about 97,000 clones, around 84% seen once; the top ten hold roughly 1.4%. On this clone: Its specificity is unknown.

This chain links TRBV5-1 with TRBJ1-5; 8 bases match TRBD1. Sequencing was performed on peripheral blood, taken on day 0 of AZD1222 vaccination. This sequence was found in an adult in good health. CDR3 nucleotides: TGCGCCAGCAGCTTTGGCAGGGGGCGCAATCAGCCCCAGCATTTT. This gives the protein CASSFGRGRNQPQHF.